This T cell receptor (beta chain) was captured in a study of cytomegalovirus exposure and HLA in healthy donors. Whole-study context: Out of 398 genotyped donors, less than 85% belonged to the Caucasian-associated ancestry cluster.

Study-level results: Most TCR sequences were uncommon, yet certain public TCRs appeared in many donors. Near-uniform donor sequencing depth was presumed by presence/absence analyses.

The PCR made use of 60 Vbeta and 13 Jbeta primers. Assay used: immunoSEQ multiplex PCR; TCRdb lists only in-frame clones, some missing. The table lists about 100,000 clones, around 80% of them singletons, with approximately 3% in the top ten. As to this clone: The antigen is undetermined.

CDR1 is MRHNA and CDR2 is SNTAGT in the germline V gene. The CDR3 has 15 residues. V shed 4 bases, J shed 4 bases, and the junction held 8 bases outside the gene matches. The chain couples TRBV6-4 to TRBJ1-2; 8 bases map to TRBD1. The source material was PBMCs. The TCR originated in a woman in her forties in good health and CMV-seronegative. The CDR3 reads CASSADLGQGYGYTF. The CDR3 nucleotides read TGTGCCAGCAGTGCCGACTTAGGACAGGGCTATGGCTACACCTTC.